The 9 T cell receptor beta chains below come from one sample, sequenced in a study of T cell responses to AZD1222 COVID-19 vaccine. Clones were read by immunoSEQ multiplex PCR, and TCRdb kept only the in-frame ones, dropping some. This table holds fewer than 250,000 clones, around 92% found once. The source was peripheral blood, collected on day 0 of AZD1222 vaccination. Every receptor here comes from an adult in good health.

The chain combines TRBV19 with TRBJ2-7; D gene ambiguous. Trimming removed 5 bases at V and 2 bases at J, with 13 bases between. This CDR3 region has 14 residues. Germline V CDR1 and CDR2: LNHDA, SQIVND (reference sequence). CDR3 region: CASSPHQVPYEQYF. The CDR3, as DNA: TGTGCCAGTAGTCCCCACCAAGTCCCCTACGAGCAGTACTTC.

The chain has TRBV7-9 and TRBJ1-1; D gene uncertain. This CDR3 is built from 13 residues. Germline V gene lookup returns CDR1 SEHNR and CDR2 FQNEAQ (reference sequence). Trimming took 2 bases from V and 8 from J, leaving 12 bases between them. CDR3 in DNA: TGTGCCAGCAGCTTAACGGGCCCTCCAGAAGCTTTCTTT. This encodes CASSLTGPPEAFF.

This clone was seen a few times. The chain links TRBV3-1 (or the pseudogene TRBV3-2) to TRBJ1-2, with D possibly matching TRBD1 (6 bases). Trimming pared 4 bases from V and 7 bases from J, leaving 13 bases between. This CDR3 has 13 amino acids. The germline gives CDR1 LGHDT, CDR2 YNNKEL (reference sequence). CDR3 protein: CASSPEARGGYTF. The CDR3 nucleotides are TGTGCCAGCAGCCCGGAGGCCAGGGGTGGCTACACCTTC.

This chain connects TRBV4-2 to TRBJ1-3; unclear D gene. The V and J ends lost 1 base and 1 base respectively, with 11 bases between them. Per germline, CDR1 LGHNA and CDR2 YNFKEQ. This CDR3 is 16 amino acids long. The CDR3 spells CASSQATVTSGNTIYF. For the CDR3, the DNA is TGTGCCAGCAGCCAAGCGACTGTTACATCTGGAAACACCATATATTTT.

This rearrangement joins TRBV9 to TRBJ2-1; D call uncertain. Looked up from germline, CDR1 is SGDLS and CDR2 is YYNGEE. The CDR3 has 14 residues. V was cut by 2 bases and J by 3 bases, with 9 bases left in between. The CDR3 reads CASSVSPGYNEQFF. For the CDR3, the DNA is TGTGCCAGCAGCGTGAGCCCGGGCTACAATGAGCAGTTCTTC.

This chain connects TRBV13 to TRBJ2-2; D tentatively fits TRBD1 or TRBD2 (5 bases each). Germline loops: CDR1 PRHDT, CDR2 FYEKMQ (reference sequence). Trimming pared 7 bases from V and 6 bases from J, leaving 12 bases between. This CDR3 is built from 13 residues. For the CDR3, the DNA is TGTGCCAGCATCCTTCGGGGCCCCGGGGAGCTGTTTTTT. Its protein product is CASILRGPGELFF.

The chain has TRBV19 and TRBJ2-7; the D call may be TRBD1 or TRBD2 (7 bases each). Trimming took 5 bases from V and 3 from J, leaving 23 bases between them. CDR1 is LNHDA, CDR2 SQIVND, per germline (reference sequence). This CDR3 is built from 17 residues. The DNA of the CDR3 is TGTGCCAGTAGTCTGACCGATCGACAGGGAGGGCTCTACGAGCAGTACTTC. It codes for CASSLTDRQGGLYEQYF.

The chain is built from TRBV7-9 and TRBJ2-7; 7 positions agree with TRBD2. The CDR3 loop spans 16 amino acids. The trim removed 4 bases at V and 0 bases at J, leaving 9 bases unmatched. The germline V gene has CDR1 SEHNR and CDR2 FQNEAQ (reference sequence). The CDR3 reads CASSSSGTTGSYEQYF. The CDR3 DNA reads TGTGCCAGCAGCTCGTCCGGGACTACGGGCTCCTACGAGCAGTACTTC.

The chain couples TRBV4-1 to TRBJ1-4; the match to TRBD1 covers 7 bases. Germline loops: CDR1 MGHRA, CDR2 YSYEKL. V was clipped by 6 bases and J by 13 bases; unmatched bases: 20. This CDR3 contains 16 residues. The CDR3 loop is CASSRGHSGGIELLFF. The CDR3 coding sequence is TGCGCCAGCAGTCGAGGACATTCAGGGGGTATTGAATTACTGTTTTTT.